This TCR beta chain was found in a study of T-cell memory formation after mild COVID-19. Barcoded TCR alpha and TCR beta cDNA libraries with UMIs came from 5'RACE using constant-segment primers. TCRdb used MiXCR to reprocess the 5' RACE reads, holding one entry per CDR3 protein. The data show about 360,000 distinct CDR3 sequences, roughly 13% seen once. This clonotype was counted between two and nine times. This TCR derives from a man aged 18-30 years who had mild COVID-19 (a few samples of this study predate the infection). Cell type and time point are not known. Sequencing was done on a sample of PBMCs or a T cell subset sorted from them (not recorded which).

The CDR3 protein is CASRTQWTGELFF. DNA for the CDR3: TGTGCCAGCAGGACTCAGTGGACCGGGGAGCTGTTTTTT. The rearrangement uses TRBV3-1 and TRBJ2-2; D is ambiguous. Trimming removed 6 bases at V and 5 bases at J, with 10 bases between. Germline CDR1 and CDR2: LGHDT and YNNKEL (reference sequence). The CDR3 contains 13 residues.